This paragraph covers one T cell receptor beta chain sequence. Its specificity is unknown. Unmatched junction bases numbered 6, after V lost 2 bases and J lost 2 bases. CDR3 length: 17 amino acids. Germline V gene lookup returns CDR1 SGHTA and CDR2 FQGNSA. These data come from a study of shared clonotypes between healthy human individuals. The table came from immunoSEQ multiplex PCR; TCRdb's copy has only in-frame clones and leaves some out. Here the sample spans around 600,000 clones, more than 95% being singletons. The study, taken as a whole, reports: Collection of samples was limited to blood; tissue repertoires likely differ.

The TCR was taken from a woman in her thirties in good health. Sequenced: naive CD4+ T cells sorted from blood. As to subset: CD45RA+ positively selected. V gene TRBV7-2 combines with J gene TRBJ2-7; 13 bases line up with TRBD2. The CDR3 nucleotides read TGTGCCAGCAGCTTATATTCTACTAGCGGGAGGGCCTACGAGCAGTACTTC. It yields the protein CASSLYSTSGRAYEQYF.